Given below is one TCR beta chain in context. Every subset had its genomic DNA shared out evenly among several immunoSEQ plates. Ten immunoSEQ deep assay plates held the unsorted PBMC DNA. Profiling relied on immunoSEQ multiplex PCR, and the TCRdb table lists in-frame clones only, not all of them. Of about 460,000 clones listed, approximately 80% were seen once; the top ten hold 12%. Germline CDR1 is MNHEY and CDR2 is SMNVEV (reference sequence). This CDR3 has 13 amino acids. V was clipped by 3 bases and J by 8 bases, with 11 bases between them. This specimen comes from a study of shared clonotypes between healthy human individuals.

The source material was PBMCs. This sequence was found in a woman between 40 and 55 years old in good health. Some clones in this sample may be carry-over from other donors' samples. The chain has TRBV27 and TRBJ2-1; D is unclear. CDR3 nucleotide sequence: TGTGCCAGCAGTTTGGATGAGTGGCATGAGCAGTTCTTC. Protein product: CASSLDEWHEQFF.